One T cell receptor beta chain is described in this entry. These data are taken from a study of blood T cell repertoires in COVID-19. The CDR3 has 18 amino acids. Germline V gives CDR1 LGHNA, CDR2 YNFKEQ. V lost 1 base, J lost 1 base, and 14 bases lay in between. Clones were sequenced by immunoSEQ multiplex PCR, and TCRdb holds only the in-frame ones, with some missing. The top ten clones hold less than 5.5% of a sample with 140,000 to 150,000 clones, 80% of them seen once. Sequenced: peripheral blood. The chain joins TRBV4-2 to TRBJ2-6; D might be TRBD1 (6 bases). This clonotype was sampled from a woman between 45 and 65 years old with acute or convalescent COVID-19. The CDR3 spells CASSQVSGVASGANVLTF. The CDR3 region has the DNA TGTGCCAGCAGCCAAGTTTCAGGGGTGGCGTCTGGGGCCAACGTCCTGACTTTC.